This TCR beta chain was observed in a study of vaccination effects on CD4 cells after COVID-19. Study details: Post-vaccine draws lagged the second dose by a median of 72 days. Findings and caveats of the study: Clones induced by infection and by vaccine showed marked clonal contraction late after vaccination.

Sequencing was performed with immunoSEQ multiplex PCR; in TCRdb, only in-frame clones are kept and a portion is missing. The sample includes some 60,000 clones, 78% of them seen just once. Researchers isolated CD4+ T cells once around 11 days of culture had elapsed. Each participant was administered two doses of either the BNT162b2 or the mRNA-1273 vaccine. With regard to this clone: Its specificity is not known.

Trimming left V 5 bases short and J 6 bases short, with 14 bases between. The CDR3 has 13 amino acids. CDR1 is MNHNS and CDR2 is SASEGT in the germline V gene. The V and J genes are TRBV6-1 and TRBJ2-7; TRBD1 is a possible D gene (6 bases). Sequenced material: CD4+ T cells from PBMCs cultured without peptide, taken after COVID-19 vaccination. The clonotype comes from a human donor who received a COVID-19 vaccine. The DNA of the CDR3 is TGTGCCAGCAGTTATACAGGGAACGCCGAGCAGTACTTC. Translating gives CASSYTGNAEQYF.